These 11 T cell receptor beta chains share one sample of origin, sequenced in a study of cytomegalovirus exposure and HLA in healthy donors (dated by TCRdb to 2015 to 2018). Libraries were prepared through the immunoSEQ multiplex PCR assay. A mixture of 60 forward primers for TCR Vbeta segments and 13 reverse primers for TCR Jbeta segments was used in the multiplex PCR. TCRdb carries this immuneACCESS record with in-frame sequences only. Its versions omit some clonotypes, under half of them owing to an unresolved V gene in the studies checked, with the rest unexplained. The sample data list roughly 120,000 clones, and roughly 69% of these were observed just once. The ten largest account for roughly 8.6% of the sample. Sequenced: PBMCs. These receptors all come from a woman in her forties in good health and CMV-seropositive.

The V and J genes are TRBV9 and TRBJ1-3; 10 bases are shared with TRBD1. The V and J ends lost 3 bases and 0 bases, in that order; junction bases with no gene match: 18. This CDR3 region has 21 residues. The germline CDR1 and CDR2 sequences are SGDLS and YYNGEE. This CDR3 is CASSAPGQGYGDKNSGNTIYF. In DNA, the CDR3 is TGTGCCAGCAGCGCCCCGGGACAGGGGTATGGGGATAAAAACTCTGGAAACACCATATATTTT.

The chain recombines TRBV13 with TRBJ2-1, with 11 bases matching TRBD2. Germline V lookup: CDR1 PRHDT, CDR2 FYEKMQ (reference sequence). The V segment lost 0 bases and the J segment 7 bases; nucleotides outside the gene matches: 5. The CDR3 sequence is 16 residues long. Here the CDR3 DNA reads TGTGCCAGCAGCTTAGGACTAGCGGGAGTAATGAATGAGCAGTTCTTC. Its translation: CASSLGLAGVMNEQFF.

The chain links TRBV11-1 to TRBJ2-7; possible D gene TRBD2, 5 bases. V lost 5 bases to trimming and J lost 2 bases, with 10 bases between them. Germline CDR1 SGHAT, CDR2 FQDESV (reference sequence). CDR3 length: 13 residues. CDR3 amino acids: CASSRDLAYEQYF. The CDR3, as DNA: TGTGCCAGCAGCCGGGATTTAGCCTACGAGCAGTACTTC.

This chain uses TRBV5-5 with TRBJ2-7; 8 nucleotides line up with TRBD1. The V segment lost 4 bases and the J segment 11 bases; nucleotides outside the gene matches: 5. Germline assignment: CDR1 SGHKS and CDR2 YYEKEE (reference sequence). The CDR3 runs 11 residues. The CDR3 DNA reads as TGTGCCAGCAGCCGATCACAGGGGGAGTACTTC. It is translated as CASSRSQGEYF.

The chain is built from TRBV5-8 and TRBJ1-5; TRBD1 matches 7 bases. The ends lost 3 bases at V and 0 bases at J; junction bases unmatched: 6. This CDR3 has 16 residues. Germline loops: CDR1 SGHTS, CDR2 YDEGEE. DNA of the CDR3: TGTGCCAGCAGCTCAACCGGGACAGATAGCAATCAGCCCCAGCATTTT. Translated: CASSSTGTDSNQPQHF.

This rearrangement joins TRBV7-2 to TRBJ2-2; TRBD2 matches at 11 bases. This CDR3 has 16 amino acids. Losses at the gene ends were 6 bases for V and 1 base for J; bases not matched to a gene: 4. CDR1 SGHTA and CDR2 FQGNSA come from the germline V gene. DNA for the CDR3: TGTGCCAGCAGAAGTAGCGGGAGGGTGAACACCGGGGAGCTGTTTTTT. Translation: CASRSSGRVNTGELFF.

The V and J genes are TRBV6-5 and TRBJ1-1; unclear D gene. From germline, CDR1 is MNHEY and CDR2 SVGAGI. V was shortened by 0 bases and J by 1 base, with 6 bases between the two germline ends. The CDR3 contains 14 residues. The CDR3 region is CASSYSPGNTEAFF. The CDR3 DNA reads as TGTGCCAGCAGTTACTCACCGGGGAACACTGAAGCTTTCTTT.

The V gene is TRBV7-3, the J gene TRBJ1-2; TRBD1 might be the D (5 bases). Trimming removed 1 base at V and 4 bases at J, with 19 bases between. The CDR3 runs to 17 residues. Looked up from germline, CDR1 is SGHTA and CDR2 is FQGTGA. The CDR3 sequence: CASSLSRGGRGIYGYTF. CDR3 bases: TGTGCCAGCAGCTTAAGCCGGGGGGGACGGGGAATCTATGGCTACACCTTC. The full variable domain, rest sourced from reference TRBV7-3 and TRBJ1-2, is GAGVSQTPSNKVTEKGKYVELRCDPISGHTALYWYRQSLGQGPEFLIYFQGTGAADDSGLPNDRFFAVRPEGSVSTLKIQRTERGDSAVYLCASSLSRGGRGIYGYTFGSGTRLTVV.

This chain links TRBV4-1 with TRBJ1-3; no reliable D call. V was pared by 3 bases and J by 4 bases, with 10 bases between. This CDR3 region has 14 residues. CDR1 and CDR2 from the germline V gene are MGHRA and YSYEKL. For the CDR3, the DNA is TGCGCCAGCAGCCAGTTCCGGGAGGGAAACACCATATATTTT. It is translated as CASSQFREGNTIYF.

This clone was seen more than once but under ten times. CDR3: CASSDSSVTDTQYF. As DNA, the CDR3 is TGTGCCAGCAGCGACTCATCCGTCACAGATACGCAGTATTTT. The rearrangement links TRBV21-1 to TRBJ2-3; the table's TRBD2 call for D was not verified on the DNA. TRBV21-1 is designated a pseudogene. This CDR3 contains 14 residues.

The table lists this clone with a count of one. This chain links TRBV9 with TRBJ2-7, with 7 bases lining up with TRBD2. CDR3 length: 15 amino acids. The ends lost 0 bases at V and 6 bases at J; junction bases unmatched: 9. Germline lookup yields CDR1 SGDLS and CDR2 YYNGEE. The CDR3 region has the DNA TGTGCCAGCAGCGTAGGTGGCGGGAGTCCGGGCGAGCAGTACTTC. Translated: CASSVGGGSPGEQYF.